Below are 26 T cell receptor beta chains sequenced from a single sample in a study of shared clonotypes between healthy human individuals. Profiled with immunoSEQ multiplex PCR; TCRdb holds only in-frame clones, not every one. The sample has more than 900,000 clones; around 78% are singletons. The sequenced sample was memory CD4+ T cells from PBMCs. Subset specified: CD45RA-negative fraction. The receptors were gathered from a man between 18 and 29 years old in good health. Some clones in this sample may be carry-over from other donors' samples.

V gene TRBV11-3 combines with J gene TRBJ2-1; no clear D gene. The CDR3 loop spans 12 amino acids. With 0 bases removed from V and 7 bases from J, the gap between germline ends came to 4 bases. In germline, CDR1 is SGHNT, CDR2 YENEEA. The DNA of the CDR3 is TGTGCCAGCAGCTTAGACGGTAATGAGCAGTTCTTC. As protein: CASSLDGNEQFF.

The chain uses TRBV28 and TRBJ2-6; no firm D call. The V end lost 7 bases, the J end lost 1 base, and 11 bases lay between the germline ends. The CDR3 runs to 15 residues. The germline CDR1 and CDR2 sequences are MDHEN and SYDVKM. The CDR3, as DNA: TGTGCCAGCATACCCGGGCGGTCTGGGGCCAACGTCCTGACTTTC. Amino acid sequence: CASIPGRSGANVLTF.

The chain combines TRBV3-2 with TRBJ2-5; the table's D call of TRBD2 was not tested on the DNA. TRBV3-2 has pseudogene status. This CDR3 is 9 amino acids long. CDR3 coding DNA: TGTGCCAGCCGAGAGACCCAGTACTTC. It yields the protein CASRETQYF.

The chain employs TRBV2 and TRBJ1-2; maybe TRBD1 (6 bases). This CDR3 is 13 amino acids long. Germline V lookup: CDR1 SNHLY, CDR2 FYNNEI. Trimming took 3 bases from V and 8 from J, leaving 13 bases between them. The CDR3 DNA follows: TGTGCCAGCAGTGAGCAGGGGACTCGGGGCTACACCTTC. It yields the protein CASSEQGTRGYTF.

The chain has TRBV5-6 and TRBJ2-3, with D maybe TRBD2 (5 bases). Trimming stripped 4 bases from V and 5 bases from J, with 11 bases between. Germline V gene data show CDR1 as SGHDT and CDR2 as YYEEEE. The CDR3 is 13 residues long. This chain's CDR3 is CASSPGLGDTQYF. In nucleotides, the CDR3 is TGTGCCAGCAGCCCGGGGTTGGGAGATACGCAGTATTTT.

The rearrangement joins TRBV6-5 to TRBJ2-7; weak D call: TRBD1 (7 bases). CDR1 is MNHEY and CDR2 is SVGAGI in the germline V gene. V lost 0 bases and J 4 bases, leaving 13 bases between the germline ends. CDR3 length: 15 amino acids. This CDR3 reads CASSYSNAGGYEQYF. As DNA, the CDR3 is TGTGCCAGCAGTTACTCGAACGCAGGGGGGTACGAGCAGTACTTC.

The gene calls are TRBV9 and TRBJ2-2, with TRBD2 matching over 7 bases. Germline trimming cut 4 bases from V and 3 bases from J; bases unmatched to any gene: 9. CDR1 is SGDLS and CDR2 is YYNGEE in the germline V gene. This CDR3 has 16 residues. In nucleotides, the CDR3 is TGTGCCAGCAGCCCCCAGGGAGGGAGGGACACCGGGGAGCTGTTTTTT. Translating it yields CASSPQGGRDTGELFF.

CDR3 DNA: TGTGCCAGCAGCTTAATGAGCGGGCTTAACACCGGGGAGCTGTTTTTT. It encodes CASSLMSGLNTGELFF. The chain couples TRBV11-3 to TRBJ2-2; perhaps TRBD2 as D (6 bases). The CDR3 contains 16 residues. V was shortened by 2 bases and J by 2 bases, with 12 bases between the two germline ends. Per the germline V gene, CDR1 is SGHNT and CDR2 is YENEEA.

This clone appeared a few times. For the CDR3, the DNA is TGTGCCAGTAGTATAAACCCTCAGTGGAACTATGGCTACACCTTC. The encoded protein is CASSINPQWNYGYTF. The rearrangement uses TRBV19 and TRBJ1-2; D uncertain. The germline gives CDR1 LNHDA, CDR2 SQIVND (reference sequence). The V and J ends lost 2 bases and 2 bases respectively, with 12 bases between them. The CDR3 covers 15 residues.

V and J are TRBV11-3 and TRBJ2-5; D is uncertain. The CDR3 extends over 13 amino acids. The V end lost 3 bases, the J end lost 4 bases, and 9 bases lay between the germline ends. The germline gives CDR1 SGHNT, CDR2 YENEEA. The CDR3 protein is CASSFNQGETQYF. The CDR3 region has the DNA TGTGCCAGCAGCTTTAACCAAGGAGAGACCCAGTACTTC.

This sequence joins TRBV6-4 and TRBJ2-1; tentative D call: TRBD2 (6 bases). CDR1 and CDR2 (germline): MRHNA, SNTAGT. Trimming left V 0 bases short and J 6 bases short, with 9 bases between. The CDR3 is made up of 14 amino acids. CDR3 sequence reads: CASSDSSSANEQFF. DNA for the CDR3: TGTGCCAGCAGTGACTCGTCTAGCGCCAATGAGCAGTTCTTC.

The chain couples TRBV10-1 to TRBJ2-1, with no clear D. The V end was cut by 6 bases, the J end by 7 bases, with 13 bases between. CDR3 length: 13 amino acids. Germline CDR1 and CDR2: WNHNN and SYGVQD (reference sequence). CDR3 sequence (DNA): TGCGCCAGCAGCCTTAACCCATGGAATGAGCAGTTCTTC. It translates to CASSLNPWNEQFF.

CDR3 protein: CASSYSYDRDHEQYF. The CDR3, as DNA: TGTGCCAGCAGTTACTCTTACGACAGGGACCACGAGCAGTACTTC. The chain has TRBV6-5 and TRBJ2-7; 7 bases agree with TRBD1. This CDR3 has 15 amino acids. V lost 0 bases to trimming and J lost 5 bases; unmatched junction nucleotides: 7. From germline, CDR1 is MNHEY and CDR2 SVGAGI.

This clone has a single count. The rearrangement joins TRBV7-8 to TRBJ2-7, with 7 bases matching TRBD2. The junction had 5 bases not matched to a gene; V was cut back by 1 base and J by 2 bases. This CDR3 is built from 15 residues. CDR1 and CDR2 (germline): SGHVS, FQNEAQ. In DNA form, the CDR3 reads TGTGCCAGCAGCTTAGAGGTAGCGGGCCCCTACGAGCAGTACTTC. It yields the protein CASSLEVAGPYEQYF.

The chain uses TRBV4-2 and TRBJ2-6; tentatively, D is TRBD2 (5 bases). CDR1 LGHNA and CDR2 YNFKEQ come from the germline V gene. The CDR3 extends over 17 amino acids. Between the trimmed V and J ends, which lost 4 bases and 0 bases, there was a span of 13 bases. The chain's CDR3 is CASSPHHRGSGANVLTF. The CDR3 DNA reads TGTGCCAGCAGCCCACACCATCGGGGCTCTGGGGCCAACGTCCTGACTTTC.

V is TRBV28 and J is TRBJ1-1; no definite D call. Trimming shortened V by 3 bases and J by 8 bases, and 10 bases separated the two germline ends. Per germline, CDR1 MDHEN and CDR2 SYDVKM. This CDR3 has 12 amino acids. The CDR3 coding sequence is TGTGCCAGCAGTTTCAAATCTACCGAAGCTTTCTTT. This encodes CASSFKSTEAFF.

This clone was detected only once. Other DNA sequences in the sample encode the same CDR3. The J gene is TRBJ1-2, the V gene TRBV28, with unresolved D. V was cut by 5 bases and J by 4 bases, with 8 bases left in between. This CDR3 has 12 amino acids. In germline, CDR1 is MDHEN, CDR2 SYDVKM. The CDR3 here is CASSPPFYGYTF. The CDR3 bases are TGTGCCAGCAGTCCTCCGTTCTATGGCTACACCTTC.

V is TRBV9 and J is TRBJ1-3; no definite D call. V gave up 0 bases and J gave up 0 bases, with 7 bases separating them. Per germline, CDR1 SGDLS and CDR2 YYNGEE. This CDR3 is built from 15 residues. CDR3 bases: TGTGCCAGCAGCGTAGGGCCGAACTCTGGAAACACCATATATTTT. Translating it yields CASSVGPNSGNTIYF.

This rearrangement joins TRBV6-1 to TRBJ2-5, with D possibly being TRBD1 (6 bases). Deletions cut 4 bases from V and 5 bases from J, with 20 bases between. This CDR3 region has 16 residues. Germline V gene sequence: CDR1 MNHNS, CDR2 SASEGT. The CDR3 spells CASSVGTGNPGETQYF. The DNA of the CDR3 is TGTGCCAGCAGTGTAGGCACAGGGAACCCAGGGGAGACCCAGTACTTC.

The rearrangement joins TRBV5-6 to TRBJ2-7; D may be TRBD1 (5 bases). Germline-derived CDR1 and CDR2 are SGHDT and YYEEEE. V was clipped by 0 bases and J by 6 bases, with 19 bases between them. This CDR3 is built from 16 residues. The CDR3 loop reads CASSLGVGRAAVEQYF. The CDR3, as DNA: TGTGCCAGCAGCTTGGGGGTGGGCAGGGCGGCTGTCGAGCAGTACTTC.

The chain employs TRBV10-1 and TRBJ2-2; 7 bases are a match to TRBD2. The germline CDR1 and CDR2 sequences are WNHNN and SYGVQD (reference sequence). The CDR3 runs 14 residues. The V segment lost 5 bases and the J segment 1 base; nucleotides outside the gene matches: 1. The CDR3 loop reads CASSPSGNTGELFF. In nucleotides, the CDR3 is TGCGCCAGCAGTCCTAGCGGGAACACCGGGGAGCTGTTTTTT.

This CDR3 reads CASSQFGPRRDNTEAFF. The CDR3 nucleotides read TGTGCCAGCAGCCAATTCGGGCCGAGGCGAGATAACACTGAAGCTTTCTTT. The chain recombines TRBV4-2 with TRBJ1-1; D gene uncertain. Germline assignment: CDR1 LGHNA and CDR2 YNFKEQ. The CDR3 consists of 17 residues. V gave up 2 bases and J gave up 2 bases, with 18 bases separating them.

The chain joins TRBV5-7 to TRBJ1-3, with 9 bases matching TRBD1. TRBV5-7 is noted as an ORF with a role that remains uncertain. CDR3 length equals 17 residues. Germline trimming cut 3 bases from V and 1 base from J; bases unmatched to any gene: 8. CDR3 DNA: TGTGCCAGCAGCTCCGGGACAGGGAAGAGGTCTGGAAACACCATATATTTT. As protein: CASSSGTGKRSGNTIYF.

The genes are TRBV25-1 and TRBJ2-1; no clear D. Trimming cost V 3 bases and J 5 bases, with 14 bases left between them. CDR3 length equals 15 residues. The germline V gene has CDR1 MGHDK and CDR2 SYGVNS. CDR3 sequence: CASSEPRHGDNEQFF. CDR3 nucleotides: TGTGCCAGCAGTGAGCCTCGACACGGTGACAATGAGCAGTTCTTC.

As regards this clone: Distinct nucleotide sequences in the sample also encode this CDR3. The chain combines TRBV20-1 with TRBJ2-7; D not certain. V was trimmed by 6 bases and J by 2 bases, leaving 8 bases between them. This CDR3 has 11 amino acids. Per the germline V gene, CDR1 is DFQATT and CDR2 is SNEGSKA (reference sequence). In nucleotides, the CDR3 is TGCAGTGCAAGGGCTACCTACGAGCAGTACTTC. As protein: CSARATYEQYF.

This clone appeared a few times. The V gene is TRBV28, the J gene TRBJ2-7; a weak D match, TRBD2 (6 bases). Germline values: CDR1 MDHEN, CDR2 SYDVKM. V was clipped by 3 bases and J by 0 bases, with 9 bases between them. The CDR3 consists of 14 residues. The CDR3 protein is CASSFFGGSYEQYF. CDR3 DNA sequence: TGTGCCAGCAGTTTCTTCGGGGGCTCCTACGAGCAGTACTTC.